The 9 T cell receptor beta chains reported below all come from one sample, sequenced in a study of technical replicates of blood from several donors. Clones were sequenced by immunoSEQ multiplex PCR, and TCRdb holds only the in-frame ones, with some missing. The sample yields about 84,000 clones, around 97% seen once. Sequencing used T cells isolated from PBMCs. The receptor set was obtained from a human donor in good health.

The chain is built from TRBV2 and TRBJ2-6; TRBD2 agrees at 13 bases. The CDR3 has 17 residues. Germline values: CDR1 SNHLY, CDR2 FYNNEI. With V trimmed by 6 bases and J by 1 base, 3 bases remained unmatched. CDR3 sequence reads: CASRGLAGVSGANVLTF. CDR3 DNA sequence: TGTGCCAGCAGAGGACTAGCGGGGGTATCTGGGGCCAACGTCCTGACTTTC.

The genes are TRBV19 and TRBJ1-1; D is perhaps TRBD1 (6 bases). Trimming shortened V by 6 bases and J by 4 bases, and 15 bases separated the two germline ends. Germline assignment: CDR1 LNHDA and CDR2 SQIVND (reference sequence). CDR3 size: 14 residues. The CDR3: CASSDGGRVTEAFF. Here the CDR3 DNA reads TGTGCCAGTAGCGACGGGGGGCGGGTCACTGAAGCTTTCTTT.

The chain carries TRBV5-1 and TRBJ1-6; no definite D call. The CDR3 has 16 residues. Trimming took 0 bases from V and 0 from J, leaving 7 bases between them. Germline CDR1 reads SGHRS; CDR2 reads YFSETQ. The CDR3 nucleotides are TGCGCCAGCAGCTTGGTACAATACTCCTATAATTCACCCCTCCACTTT. Its translation: CASSLVQYSYNSPLHF.

The gene calls are TRBV4-1 and TRBJ1-1; D is ambiguous. The ends were cut back, 4 bases at V and 8 bases at J, with 20 bases in the middle. This CDR3 spans 15 amino acids. CDR1 is MGHRA, CDR2 YSYEKL, per germline. CDR3 coding DNA: TGCGCCAGCAGCCTCCGAGTAGGAGGCAGCTCAGAAGCTTTCTTT. This translates into CASSLRVGGSSEAFF.

This clone was counted once. J is TRBJ2-5 and V is TRBV6-5, with D possibly being TRBD2 (6 bases). The germline V gene encodes CDR1 MNHEY and CDR2 SVGAGI. The CDR3 is 15 residues long. The V gene lost 0 bases and the J gene lost 7 bases, with 15 bases spanning the gap. The CDR3 bases are TGTGCCAGCAGTTACTCGAGGGCTACGGAGGGGACCCAGTACTTC. Translating gives CASSYSRATEGTQYF.

DNA of the CDR3: TGTGCCAGCAGTTTTAAGAAGGCGCGGGGCAATCAGCCCCAGCATTTT. This translates into CASSFKKARGNQPQHF. This chain joins TRBV28 and TRBJ1-5; D gene ambiguous. This CDR3 has 16 amino acids. Germline V gene sequence: CDR1 MDHEN, CDR2 SYDVKM. V lost 3 bases, J lost 2 bases, and 14 bases lay in between.

This chain uses TRBV2 with TRBJ2-3, with 7 positions matching TRBD2. The CDR3 runs 12 residues. The trim removed 6 bases at V and 6 bases at J, leaving 3 bases unmatched. Germline CDR1 and CDR2: SNHLY and FYNNEI. CDR3 bases: TGTGCCAGCAGAGGACTAGAGGATACGCAGTATTTT. This encodes CASRGLEDTQYF.

This clone was observed once. The V call is TRBV27, the J call TRBJ2-1, with a possible D match to TRBD2 (6 bases). Trimming removed 5 bases from V and 6 bases from J, with 26 bases in between. The CDR3 totals 18 residues. The germline gives CDR1 MNHEY, CDR2 SMNVEV (reference sequence). CDR3: CASSPPGVLGSSSNEQFF. CDR3 nucleotide sequence: TGTGCCAGCAGTCCTCCGGGGGTACTAGGATCATCGAGCAATGAGCAGTTCTTC.

The chain links TRBV28 to TRBJ2-2; 7 bases fit TRBD2. The CDR3 length is 15 residues. Germline V gives CDR1 MDHEN, CDR2 SYDVKM. V lost 5 bases and J lost 0; bases outside the gene matches: 3. CDR3 residues: CASSTTSPNTGELFF. The CDR3 region has the DNA TGTGCCAGCAGTACGACTAGCCCGAACACCGGGGAGCTGTTTTTT.